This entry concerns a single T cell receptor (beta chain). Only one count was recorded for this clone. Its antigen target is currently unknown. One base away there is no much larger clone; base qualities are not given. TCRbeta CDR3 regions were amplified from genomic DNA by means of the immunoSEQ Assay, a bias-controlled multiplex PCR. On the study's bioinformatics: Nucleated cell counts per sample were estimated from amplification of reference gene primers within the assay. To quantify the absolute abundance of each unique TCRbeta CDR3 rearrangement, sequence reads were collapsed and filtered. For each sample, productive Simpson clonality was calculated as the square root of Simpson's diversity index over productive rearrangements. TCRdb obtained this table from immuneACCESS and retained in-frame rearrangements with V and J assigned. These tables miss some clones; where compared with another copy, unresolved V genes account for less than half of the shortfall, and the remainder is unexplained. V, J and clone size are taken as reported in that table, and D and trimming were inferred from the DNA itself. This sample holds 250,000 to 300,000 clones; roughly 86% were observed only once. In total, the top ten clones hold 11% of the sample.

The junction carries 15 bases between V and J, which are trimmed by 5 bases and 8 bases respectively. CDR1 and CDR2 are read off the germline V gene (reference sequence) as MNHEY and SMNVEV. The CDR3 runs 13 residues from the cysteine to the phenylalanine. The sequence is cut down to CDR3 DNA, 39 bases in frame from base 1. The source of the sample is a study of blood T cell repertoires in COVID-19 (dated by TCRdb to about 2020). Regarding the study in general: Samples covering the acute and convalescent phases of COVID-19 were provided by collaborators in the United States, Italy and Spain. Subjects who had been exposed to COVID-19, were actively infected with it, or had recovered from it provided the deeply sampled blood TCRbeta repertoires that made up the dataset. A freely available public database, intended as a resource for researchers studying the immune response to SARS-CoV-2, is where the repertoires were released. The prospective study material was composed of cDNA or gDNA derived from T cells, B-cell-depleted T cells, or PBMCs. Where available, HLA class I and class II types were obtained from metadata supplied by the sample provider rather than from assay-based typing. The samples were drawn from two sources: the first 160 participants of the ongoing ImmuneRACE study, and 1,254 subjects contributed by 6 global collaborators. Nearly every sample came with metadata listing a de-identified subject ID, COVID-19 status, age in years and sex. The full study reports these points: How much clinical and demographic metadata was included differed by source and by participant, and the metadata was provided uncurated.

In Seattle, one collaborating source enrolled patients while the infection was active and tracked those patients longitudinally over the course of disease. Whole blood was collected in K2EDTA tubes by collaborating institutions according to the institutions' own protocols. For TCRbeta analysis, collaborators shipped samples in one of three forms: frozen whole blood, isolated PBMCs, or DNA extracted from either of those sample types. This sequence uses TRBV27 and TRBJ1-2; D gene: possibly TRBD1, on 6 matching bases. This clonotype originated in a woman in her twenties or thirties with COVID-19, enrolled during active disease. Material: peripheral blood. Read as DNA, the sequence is TGTGCCAGCAGTCCGGGACAAGGTTGGGGCTACACCTTC. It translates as CASSPGQGWGYTF.